These 24 T cell receptor beta chains were sequenced from one sample in a study of beta chain features in type 1 diabetes. Findings and caveats of the study: Significant though moderate, a shortening of TCRB CDR3s appeared in all four CD4+ subsets of Type 1 diabetes patients.

Of the isolated RNA, all was reverse transcribed, and so the sequenced material was expressed TCRB transcripts. The repertoire was sequenced with immunoSEQ multiplex PCR; TCRdb's copy has only in-frame clones and lacks some. This sample yields roughly 730,000 clones, of which roughly 13% are seen a single time; approximately 0.022% belongs to the top ten. For these receptors, no antigen is known. Sequenced: naive CD4+ T cells from blood. These receptors were taken from a man aged 18 to 35 with type 1 diabetes.

The chain links TRBV7-9 to TRBJ2-7, with a tentative D call TRBD1 (6 bases). This CDR3 has 13 residues. CDR1 and CDR2 from the germline V gene are SEHNR and FQNEAQ (reference sequence). Trimming took off 5 bases at V and 6 bases at J, with 14 bases between the two ends. The CDR3 is CASSPRDISEQYF. The CDR3 coding sequence is TGTGCCAGCAGCCCCCGGGACATTAGCGAGCAGTACTTC.

In its sample, this clone was seen a few times. This chain links TRBV14 with TRBJ1-2; D gene unclear. The CDR3 runs to 13 residues. Germline V gene lookup returns CDR1 SGHDN and CDR2 FVKESK. V was trimmed by 1 base and J by 4 bases, leaving 7 bases between them. The CDR3 nucleotides read TGTGCCAGCAGCCAAGGCAGGAGCTATGGCTACACCTTC. Its protein is CASSQGRSYGYTF.

The V and J genes are TRBV29-1 and TRBJ1-2; D is ambiguous. V lost 3 bases and J lost 4, with 12 bases in between. This CDR3 spans 13 amino acids. Germline CDR1 SQVTM, CDR2 ANQGSEA. The CDR3 is CSVDGGQTYGYTF. In DNA form, the CDR3 reads TGCAGCGTTGATGGAGGGCAAACCTATGGCTACACCTTC.

The CDR3 nucleotides read TGCGCCAGCATGATAGGGACATTGCTGAACACCGGGGAGCTGTTTTTT. Encoded protein: CASMIGTLLNTGELFF. The chain uses TRBV4-1 and TRBJ2-2, with a possible D match to TRBD1 (6 bases). Between the trimmed V and J ends, which lost 7 bases and 1 base, there was a span of 16 bases. CDR3 length: 16 amino acids. CDR1 is MGHRA, CDR2 YSYEKL, per germline.

This clone was observed a few times. V and J are TRBV5-1 and TRBJ2-3; D assignment may be TRBD1 or TRBD2 (5 bases each). The CDR3 length is 16 residues. Germline loops: CDR1 SGHRS, CDR2 YFSETQ. The V gene lost 3 bases and the J gene lost 1 base, with 15 bases spanning the gap. CDR3 in DNA: TGCGCCAGCAGCTCAGGGACCGTGGGACGCACAGATACGCAGTATTTT. It specifies CASSSGTVGRTDTQYF.

This clone was detected a few times. V usage is TRBV28 and J usage is TRBJ2-7; D is uncertain. CDR1 and CDR2 from the germline V gene are MDHEN and SYDVKM. The CDR3 length is 13 residues. Trimming removed 2 bases at V and 0 bases at J, with 5 bases between. The CDR3 loop is CASSLKSSYEQYF. The DNA for the CDR3 is TGTGCCAGCAGTTTAAAGAGCTCCTACGAGCAGTACTTC.

This clone has just a few counts. The chain combines TRBV30 with TRBJ2-7; D is unclear. Germline CDR1 reads GTSNPN; CDR2 reads SVGIG (reference sequence). The germline V and J ends were trimmed by 4 bases and 5 bases, with 18 bases remaining between them. The CDR3 has 14 amino acids. The CDR3 is CAWTLAGPRNEQYF. The CDR3 nucleotides read TGTGCCTGGACCTTAGCAGGACCCCGGAACGAGCAGTACTTC.

The chain joins TRBV15 to TRBJ2-2; the D gene is possibly TRBD1 (5 bases). V lost 3 bases, J lost 5 bases, and 13 bases lay in between. Germline CDR1 and CDR2: LNHNV and YYDKDF (reference sequence). The CDR3 length is 15 residues. The CDR3 loop is CATSSPLGPTGELFF. CDR3 DNA sequence: TGTGCCACCAGCAGTCCTTTGGGGCCAACCGGGGAGCTGTTTTTT.

Comments on this clone: An end of the junction does not agree with germline; a read error may underlie this. The chain uses TRBV29-1 and TRBJ2-7; D not resolved. In germline, CDR1 is SQVTM, CDR2 ANQGSEA. The CDR3 spans 12 residues. Here the CDR3 reads CSVEDRPYGQYF. Written as DNA, the CDR3 is TGCAGCGTTGAAGATCGCCCATACGGGCAGTACTTC.

The rearrangement links TRBV27 to TRBJ2-5; TRBD1 is a possible D gene (6 bases). Trimming shortened V by 6 bases and J by 4 bases, and 15 bases separated the two germline ends. This CDR3 is 14 amino acids long. Germline assignment: CDR1 MNHEY and CDR2 SMNVEV (reference sequence). The CDR3: CASSNLGAIETQYF. CDR3 DNA sequence: TGTGCCAGCAGCAATCTGGGGGCGATAGAGACCCAGTACTTC.

This clone was seen more than once but under ten times. V gene TRBV5-1 combines with J gene TRBJ1-2; TRBD1 is a possible D gene (5 bases). The germline V and J ends were trimmed by 7 bases and 6 bases, with 10 bases remaining between them. CDR1 is SGHRS and CDR2 is YFSETQ in the germline V gene. This CDR3 has 11 amino acids. Here the CDR3 DNA reads TGCGCCAGCCGACAGCAGAATGGCTACACCTTC. This codes for CASRQQNGYTF.

This clone has a handful of counts. The chain uses TRBV15 and TRBJ1-4; D not resolved. CDR1 is LNHNV and CDR2 is YYDKDF in the germline V gene (reference sequence). Trimming left V 3 bases short and J 2 bases short, with 10 bases between. This CDR3 contains 15 residues. The CDR3 reads CATSRRLGTNEKLFF. The DNA of the CDR3 is TGTGCCACCAGCAGGCGCCTGGGGACTAATGAAAAACTGTTTTTT.

This clone was counted between two and nine times. The chain joins TRBV5-1 to TRBJ2-3; 7 bases are shared with TRBD1. Per germline, CDR1 SGHRS and CDR2 YFSETQ. V shed 4 bases, J shed 2 bases, and the junction held 4 bases outside the gene matches. The CDR3 sequence is 14 residues long. CDR3: CASSPGQFTDTQYF. The CDR3 DNA is TGCGCCAGCAGCCCGGGACAGTTCACAGATACGCAGTATTTT.

The J gene is TRBJ1-1, the V gene TRBV2, with TRBD1 matching 12 bases. CDR1 and CDR2 from the germline V gene are SNHLY and FYNNEI. The CDR3 is 15 amino acids. J was trimmed by 0 bases and V by 6 bases; bases with no gene match: 2. The CDR3, as DNA: TGTGCCAGCAGCCGGGACAGGGGGCTGAACACTGAAGCTTTCTTT. Its protein is CASSRDRGLNTEAFF.

V gene TRBV27 combines with J gene TRBJ2-7, with 9 bases fitting TRBD1. CDR3 length: 16 amino acids. After removal of 6 bases from V and 1 base from J, the junction contained 10 bases not matched to a gene. Germline V gene sequence: CDR1 MNHEY, CDR2 SMNVEV (reference sequence). The CDR3 region is CASRRQGESWSYEQYF. CDR3 nucleotide sequence: TGTGCCAGCAGAAGACAGGGGGAAAGTTGGTCCTACGAGCAGTACTTC.

This clone was observed a handful of times. The chain links TRBV7-3 to TRBJ2-3; D is undetermined. The germline V gene has CDR1 SGHTA and CDR2 FQGTGA. The CDR3 runs to 17 residues. V was pared by 2 bases and J by 0 bases, with 15 bases between. Here the CDR3 DNA reads TGTGCCAGCAGCTTAGGTGTCGGCAGCTCTAGCACAGATACGCAGTATTTT. Encoded protein: CASSLGVGSSSTDTQYF.

The table lists this clone with a few counts. This rearrangement joins TRBV29-1 to TRBJ2-4; D may correspond to TRBD1 or TRBD2 (6 bases each). The V end lost 7 bases, the J end lost 1 base, and 17 bases lay between the germline ends. Germline V gene data show CDR1 as SQVTM and CDR2 as ANQGSEA. The CDR3 is 15 amino acids. The CDR3: CSASSGAGAKNIQYF. As DNA, the CDR3 is TGCAGCGCGTCCTCGGGGGCCGGGGCCAAAAACATTCAGTACTTC.

The rearrangement links TRBV18 to TRBJ1-2; TRBD1 is a possible D gene (6 bases). Germline V gives CDR1 KGHSH, CDR2 LQKENI. V was shortened by 8 bases and J by 4 bases, with 20 bases between the two germline ends. The length of the CDR3 is 15 residues. CDR3 residues: CASRNSGGSFYGYTF. CDR3 DNA sequence: TGTGCCAGCCGGAACTCCGGGGGCTCCTTCTATGGCTACACCTTC.

This clone was seen a few times. The rearrangement links TRBV7-2 to TRBJ2-3, with 9 bases lining up with TRBD1. Trimming cost V 5 bases and J 0 bases; bases outside gene matches: 3. This CDR3 spans 15 amino acids. Germline V gene sequence: CDR1 SGHTA, CDR2 FQGNSA. CDR3: CASSLTGGSTDTQYF. In DNA form, the CDR3 reads TGTGCCAGCAGCCTCACAGGGGGCAGCACAGATACGCAGTATTTT.

This clone was observed a few times. The gene calls are TRBV28 and TRBJ1-1; D may be TRBD1 (6 bases). The CDR3 is 12 amino acids. Trimming stripped 3 bases from V and 9 bases from J, with 11 bases between. Germline-derived CDR1 and CDR2 are MDHEN and SYDVKM. CDR3 sequence reads: CASSLGGRKAFF. The CDR3 coding sequence is TGTGCCAGCAGTTTGGGGGGGCGGAAAGCTTTCTTT.

The chain joins TRBV13 to TRBJ2-1, with TRBD1 matching 7 bases. V was clipped by 5 bases and J by 0 bases; unmatched bases: 10. The length of the CDR3 is 17 residues. Germline V gives CDR1 PRHDT, CDR2 FYEKMQ (reference sequence). In DNA form, the CDR3 reads TGTGCCAGCAGCCCCGACAGGGTGGGTCCCTCCTACAATGAGCAGTTCTTC. This encodes CASSPDRVGPSYNEQFF.

The chain employs TRBV28 and TRBJ1-6, with 7 bases fitting TRBD1. CDR3 length: 15 residues. Per the germline V gene, CDR1 is MDHEN and CDR2 is SYDVKM. The ends lost 5 bases at V and 6 bases at J; junction bases unmatched: 7. CDR3 in amino acids: CASSETGLVNSPLHF. For the CDR3, the DNA is TGTGCCAGCAGTGAGACAGGGTTGGTTAATTCACCCCTCCACTTT.

This clone was counted between two and nine times. V and J are TRBV19 and TRBJ2-1; 9 positions match TRBD2. CDR3 length: 13 residues. The germline V gene encodes CDR1 LNHDA and CDR2 SQIVND (reference sequence). Germline trimming cut 3 bases from V and 10 bases from J; bases unmatched to any gene: 4. CDR3: CASSMASGEEQFF. The CDR3 nucleotides are TGTGCCAGTAGTATGGCTAGCGGGGAAGAGCAGTTCTTC.

The V gene is TRBV19, the J gene TRBJ1-2; D might be TRBD1 (5 bases). This CDR3 is 16 amino acids long. CDR1 is LNHDA and CDR2 is SQIVND in the germline V gene (reference sequence). Trimming took 0 bases from V and 8 from J, leaving 19 bases between them. For the CDR3, the DNA is TGTGCCAGTAGTATAGATGCTGGGGCAGGACGAAGGGGCTACACCTTC. As protein: CASSIDAGAGRRGYTF. Supplemented by reference TRBV19 and TRBJ1-2, the full variable domain reads DGGITQSPKYLFRKEGQNVTLSCEQNLNHDAMYWYRQDPGQGLRLIYYSQIVNDFQKGDIAEGYSVSREKKESFPLTVTSAQKNPTAFYLCASSIDAGAGRRGYTFGSGTRLTVV.